The 17 T cell receptor beta chains below come from one sample, sequenced in a study of blood T cells in healthy people across ages. A second PCR, run for roughly 7 to 11 cycles, used a sample-barcoded 5' primer plus a J-beta primer mix. MiXCR, applied by TCRdb to the 5' RACE reads, yields one record per CDR3 protein. The data contain about a million distinct CDR3 sequences, 40% to 60% of them singletons. Sequenced: blood. The source of these receptors is a man under 40 in good health.

This clonotype was observed a few times. J is TRBJ2-7 and V is TRBV10-2; unclear D gene. Trimming shortened V by 10 bases and J by 2 bases, and 9 bases separated the two germline ends. The germline CDR1 and CDR2 sequences are WSHSY and SAAADI. The length of the CDR3 is 11 residues. CDR3 region: CATALAYEQYF. CDR3 in DNA: TGCGCCACCGCCCTCGCCTACGAGCAGTACTTC.

A few counts support this clonotype. The chain uses TRBV27 and TRBJ2-1; 13 bases align to TRBD2. V trimming: 2 bases; J trimming: 6 bases; junction bases outside the gene matches: 4. Germline loops: CDR1 MNHEY, CDR2 SMNVEV (reference sequence). This CDR3 has 16 amino acids. CDR3 in DNA: TGTGCCAGCAGTTTAACTAGCGGGGGGGCGTTCAATGAGCAGTTCTTC. Translation gives CASSLTSGGAFNEQFF.

The V and J genes are TRBV4-1 and TRBJ2-2, with no clear D. The CDR3 has 16 residues. Per the germline V gene, CDR1 is MGHRA and CDR2 is YSYEKL. V was clipped by 4 bases and J by 2 bases, with 14 bases between them. The CDR3, as DNA: TGCGCCAGCAGCCTTCTGTATGGGGAAAACACCGGGGAGCTGTTTTTT. It encodes CASSLLYGENTGELFF.

This clonotype was observed a handful of times. The chain has TRBV7-9 and TRBJ2-3; D remains ambiguous. Trimming pared 1 base from V and 3 bases from J, leaving 11 bases between. Germline-derived CDR1 and CDR2 are SEHNR and FQNEAQ (reference sequence). This CDR3 contains 15 residues. The CDR3 spells CASSLGVLGTDTQYF. In nucleotides, the CDR3 is TGTGCCAGCAGCTTAGGAGTATTAGGGACAGATACGCAGTATTTT.

Ten or more counts support this clonotype. This sequence joins TRBV5-4 and TRBJ2-7; D is tentatively TRBD1 or TRBD2 (5 bases each). The V end lost 4 bases, the J end lost 3 bases, and 14 bases lay between the germline ends. Germline CDR1 and CDR2: SGHNT and YYREEE (reference sequence). The CDR3 consists of 14 residues. In DNA, the CDR3 is TGTGCCAGCAGCGTCCGGGACGGAAACTACGAGCAGTACTTC. Translating gives CASSVRDGNYEQYF.

The rearrangement links TRBV14 to TRBJ1-3, with TRBD1 matching 7 bases. Unmatched junction bases numbered 11, after V lost 0 bases and J lost 3 bases. The CDR3 runs 18 residues. Germline loops: CDR1 SGHDN, CDR2 FVKESK. The CDR3 protein is CASSQDRLRGRIGNTIYF. CDR3 in DNA: TGTGCCAGCAGCCAAGATCGGCTGAGGGGGCGTATTGGAAACACCATATATTTT.

The chain couples TRBV10-3 to TRBJ1-5; the D gene is possibly TRBD1 (6 bases). This CDR3 has 12 residues. Germline V gives CDR1 ENHRY, CDR2 SYGVKD. The V gene lost 10 bases and the J gene lost 3 bases, with 10 bases spanning the gap. The CDR3 DNA reads TGTGCCACAGGACAGCCCAATCAGCCCCAGCATTTT. Translating gives CATGQPNQPQHF.

The chain links TRBV7-2 to TRBJ2-1; 8 nucleotides agree with TRBD1. V gave up 6 bases and J gave up 8 bases; unmatched junction bases: 9. CDR3 length equals 14 residues. Germline values: CDR1 SGHTA, CDR2 FQGNSA. CDR3 protein: CASRIGQGEYEQFF. The CDR3 nucleotides are TGTGCCAGCAGAATTGGACAGGGTGAATATGAGCAGTTCTTC.

The chain carries TRBV6-5 and TRBJ2-1; 13 nucleotides align to TRBD2. CDR3 length: 16 residues. The V gene's germline CDR1 is MNHEY and CDR2 SVGAGI. J was trimmed by 3 bases and V by 6 bases; bases with no gene match: 5. The CDR3 bases are TGTGCCAGCAGCCGGACTAGCGGGGGAGTCTACAATGAGCAGTTCTTC. Encoded protein: CASSRTSGGVYNEQFF.

The rearrangement joins TRBV7-2 to TRBJ2-1; 12 bases agree with TRBD2. The CDR3 runs to 17 residues. Germline trimming cut 3 bases from V and 7 bases from J; bases unmatched to any gene: 10. The germline V gene has CDR1 SGHTA and CDR2 FQGNSA. DNA for the CDR3: TGTGCCAGCAGCTTTCCTAGCGGGGGGGTACCCAGGAATGAGCAGTTCTTC. Protein product: CASSFPSGGVPRNEQFF.

The V gene is TRBV7-9, the J gene TRBJ2-6, with D perhaps being TRBD1 or TRBD2 (5 bases each). CDR1 SEHNR and CDR2 FQNEAQ come from the germline V gene (reference sequence). V was cut by 5 bases and J by 0 bases, with 14 bases left in between. This CDR3 has 17 residues. This CDR3 is CASSPGTVVSGANVLTF. CDR3 sequence (DNA): TGTGCCAGCAGCCCCGGGACCGTCGTCTCTGGGGCCAACGTCCTGACTTTC.

The chain links TRBV7-9 to TRBJ2-1, with 7 bases identical to TRBD1. The CDR3 consists of 14 residues. Trimming took 1 base from V and 6 from J; bases not matched to a gene: 3. In germline, CDR1 is SEHNR, CDR2 FQNEAQ (reference sequence). CDR3 bases: TGTGCCAGCAGCTTAGGGGACAGTGGCAATGAGCAGTTCTTC. It encodes CASSLGDSGNEQFF.

The rearrangement links TRBV27 to TRBJ1-4; D remains ambiguous. Germline loops: CDR1 MNHEY, CDR2 SMNVEV (reference sequence). CDR3 length: 13 amino acids. With 3 bases removed from V and 6 bases from J, the gap between germline ends came to 8 bases. CDR3 region: CASSFRLDEKLFF. For the CDR3, the DNA is TGTGCCAGCAGTTTCCGACTGGATGAAAAACTGTTTTTT. Looking up the rest from reference TRBV27 and TRBJ1-4 gives the full variable domain: EAQVTQNPRYLITVTGKKLTVTCSQNMNHEYMSWYRQDPGLGLRQIYYSMNVEVTDKGDVPEGYKVSRKEKRNFPLILESPSPNQTSLYFCASSFRLDEKLFFGSGTQLSVL.

A few counts support this clonotype. This chain joins TRBV6-2 or TRBV6-3 and TRBJ2-7; D remains ambiguous. Looked up from germline, CDR1 is MNHEY and CDR2 is SVGEGT. V lost 6 bases to trimming and J lost 7 bases, with 19 bases between them. This CDR3 region has 14 residues. In DNA form, the CDR3 reads TGTGCCAGCAGAACCGCCGGGTCTGATGGGGAGCAGTACTTC. This gives the protein CASRTAGSDGEQYF.

This chain uses TRBV7-9 with TRBJ2-7, with TRBD1 identical over 7 bases. CDR3 length: 15 residues. With 5 bases clipped from V and 7 bases from J, the junction kept 14 bases outside the gene matches. Germline CDR1 SEHNR, CDR2 FQNEAQ (reference sequence). CDR3 coding DNA: TGTGCCAGCAGCCAACAGGGGACCTCCTACAATGAGCAGTACTTC. Encoded protein: CASSQQGTSYNEQYF. The full variable domain, its missing parts supplied by reference TRBV7-9 and TRBJ2-7, is DTGVSQNPRHKITKRGQNVTFRCDPISEHNRLYWYRQTLGQGPEFLTYFQNEAQLEKSRLLSDRFSAERPKGSFSTLEIQRTEQGDSAMYLCASSQQGTSYNEQYFGPGTRLTVT.

This chain uses TRBV13 with TRBJ2-1; 7 positions agree with TRBD2. The J segment lost 0 bases and the V segment lost 5 bases, leaving 7 bases of the junction unmatched. Looked up from germline, CDR1 is PRHDT and CDR2 is FYEKMQ (reference sequence). The length of the CDR3 is 16 residues. CDR3 sequence reads: CASSTGRGDSYNEQFF. CDR3 DNA: TGTGCCAGCAGCACGGGACGGGGGGACTCCTACAATGAGCAGTTCTTC.

This clonotype has just a few counts. The chain combines TRBV6-5 with TRBJ1-1; no firm D call. CDR3 length: 14 residues. Trimming took 2 bases from V and 3 from J, leaving 10 bases between them. Germline loops: CDR1 MNHEY, CDR2 SVGAGI. The CDR3 DNA is TGTGCCAGCAGTTACGCGAGGGCGCACACTGAAGCTTTCTTT. This sequence encodes CASSYARAHTEAFF.